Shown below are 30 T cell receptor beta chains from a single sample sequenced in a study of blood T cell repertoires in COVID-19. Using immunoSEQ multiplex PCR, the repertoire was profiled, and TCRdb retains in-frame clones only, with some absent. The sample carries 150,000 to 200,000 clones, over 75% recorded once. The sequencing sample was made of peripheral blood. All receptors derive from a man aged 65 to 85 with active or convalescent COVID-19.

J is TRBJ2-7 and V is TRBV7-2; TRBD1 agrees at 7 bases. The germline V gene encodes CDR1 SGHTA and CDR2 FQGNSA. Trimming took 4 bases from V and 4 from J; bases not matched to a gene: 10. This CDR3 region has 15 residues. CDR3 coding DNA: TGTGCCAGCAGCTACACCAGGGACAGTTCATACGAGCAGTACTTC. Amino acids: CASSYTRDSSYEQYF.

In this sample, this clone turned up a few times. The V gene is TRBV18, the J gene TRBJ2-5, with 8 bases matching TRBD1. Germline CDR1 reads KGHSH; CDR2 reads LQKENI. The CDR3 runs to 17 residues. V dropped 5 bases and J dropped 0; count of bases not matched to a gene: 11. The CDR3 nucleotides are TGTGCCAGCTCATCGTACCAGGACAGGGCCAACCAAGAGACCCAGTACTTC. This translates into CASSSYQDRANQETQYF. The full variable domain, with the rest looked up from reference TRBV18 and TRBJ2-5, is NAGVMQNPRHLVRRRGQEARLRCSPMKGHSHVYWYRQLPEEGLKFMVYLQKENIIDESGMPKERFSAEFPKEGPSILRIQQVVRGDSAAYFCASSSYQDRANQETQYFGPGTRLLVL.

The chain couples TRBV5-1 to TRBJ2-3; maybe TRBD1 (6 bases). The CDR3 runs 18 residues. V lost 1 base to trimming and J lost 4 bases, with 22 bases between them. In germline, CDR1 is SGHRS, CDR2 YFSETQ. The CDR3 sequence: CASSLIVIAQGVPDTQYF. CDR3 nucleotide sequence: TGCGCCAGCAGCTTGATAGTAATAGCACAGGGTGTCCCAGATACGCAGTATTTT.

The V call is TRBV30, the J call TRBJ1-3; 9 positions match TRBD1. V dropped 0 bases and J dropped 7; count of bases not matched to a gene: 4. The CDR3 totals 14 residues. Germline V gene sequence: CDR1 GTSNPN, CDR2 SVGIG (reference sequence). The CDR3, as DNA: TGTGCCTGGAGTGTCGGACAGGGGTTGAACACCATATATTTT. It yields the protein CAWSVGQGLNTIYF. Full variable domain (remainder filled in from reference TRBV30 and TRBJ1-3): SQTIHQWPATLVQPVGSPLSLECTVEGTSNPNLYWYRQAAGRGLQLLFYSVGIGQISSEVPQNLSASRPQDRQFILSSKKLLLSDSGFYLCAWSVGQGLNTIYFGEGSWLTVV.

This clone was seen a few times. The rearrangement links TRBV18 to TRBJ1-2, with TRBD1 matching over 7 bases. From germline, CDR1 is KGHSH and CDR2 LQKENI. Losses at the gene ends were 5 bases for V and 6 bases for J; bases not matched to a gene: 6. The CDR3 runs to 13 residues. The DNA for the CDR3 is TGTGCCAGCTCAGGTGGACAGGAAGATGGCTACACCTTC. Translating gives CASSGGQEDGYTF.

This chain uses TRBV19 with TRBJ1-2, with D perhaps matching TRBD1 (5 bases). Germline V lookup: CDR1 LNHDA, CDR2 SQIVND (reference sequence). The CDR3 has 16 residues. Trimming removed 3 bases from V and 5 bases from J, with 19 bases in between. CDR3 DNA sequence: TGTGCCAGTAGTATTAGTACAGGTCCAGGGACTTATGGCTACACCTTC. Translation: CASSISTGPGTYGYTF.

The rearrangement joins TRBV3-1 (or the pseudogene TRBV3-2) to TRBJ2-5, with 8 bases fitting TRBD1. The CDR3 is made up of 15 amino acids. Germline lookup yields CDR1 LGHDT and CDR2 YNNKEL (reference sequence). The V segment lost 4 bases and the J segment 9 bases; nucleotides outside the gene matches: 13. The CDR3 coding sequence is TGTGCCAGCAGCCGATCTGACAGGGGCCGGGGCGCCCAGTACTTC. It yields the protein CASSRSDRGRGAQYF.

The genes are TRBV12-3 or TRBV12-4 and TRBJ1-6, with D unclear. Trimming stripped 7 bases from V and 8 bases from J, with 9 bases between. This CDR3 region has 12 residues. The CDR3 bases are TGTGCCAGCACCCTAGCGGATTCACCCCTCCACTTT. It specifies CASTLADSPLHF.

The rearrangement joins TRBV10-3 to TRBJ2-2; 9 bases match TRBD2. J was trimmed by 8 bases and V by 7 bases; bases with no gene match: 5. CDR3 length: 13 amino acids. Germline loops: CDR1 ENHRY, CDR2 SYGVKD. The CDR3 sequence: CAIKREAAGELFF. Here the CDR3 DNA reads TGTGCCATCAAGCGGGAGGCCGCGGGGGAGCTGTTTTTT.

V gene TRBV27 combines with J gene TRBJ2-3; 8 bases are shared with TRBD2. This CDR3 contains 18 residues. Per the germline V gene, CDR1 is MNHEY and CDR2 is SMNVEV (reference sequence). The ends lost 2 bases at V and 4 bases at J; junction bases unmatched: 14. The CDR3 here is CASSLTPPALAGSDTQYF. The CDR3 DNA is TGTGCCAGCAGTTTAACTCCCCCAGCATTAGCGGGGTCAGATACGCAGTATTTT.

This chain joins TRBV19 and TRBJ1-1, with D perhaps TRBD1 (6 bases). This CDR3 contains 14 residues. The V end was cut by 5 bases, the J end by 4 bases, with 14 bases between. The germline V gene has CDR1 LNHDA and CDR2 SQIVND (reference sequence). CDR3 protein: CASSSDRFGTEAFF. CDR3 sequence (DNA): TGTGCCAGTAGTTCAGACAGGTTCGGCACTGAAGCTTTCTTT.

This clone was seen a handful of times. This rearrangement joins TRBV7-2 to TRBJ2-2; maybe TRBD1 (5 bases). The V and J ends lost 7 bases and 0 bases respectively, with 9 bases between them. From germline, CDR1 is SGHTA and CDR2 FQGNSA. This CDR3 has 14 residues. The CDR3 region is CASKRQPNTGELFF. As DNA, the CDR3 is TGTGCCAGCAAAAGACAGCCGAACACCGGGGAGCTGTTTTTT.

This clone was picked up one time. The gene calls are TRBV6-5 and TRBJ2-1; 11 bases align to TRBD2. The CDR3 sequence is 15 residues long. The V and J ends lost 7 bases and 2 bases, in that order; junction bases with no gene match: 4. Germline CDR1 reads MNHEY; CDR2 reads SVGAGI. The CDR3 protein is CASNRLAGTYNEQFF. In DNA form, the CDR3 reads TGTGCCAGCAATAGACTAGCGGGGACCTACAATGAGCAGTTCTTC.

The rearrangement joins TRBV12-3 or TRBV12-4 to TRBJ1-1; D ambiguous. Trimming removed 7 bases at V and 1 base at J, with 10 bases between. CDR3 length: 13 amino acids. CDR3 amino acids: CASTLPGNTEAFF. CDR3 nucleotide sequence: TGTGCCAGCACACTTCCAGGGAACACTGAAGCTTTCTTT.

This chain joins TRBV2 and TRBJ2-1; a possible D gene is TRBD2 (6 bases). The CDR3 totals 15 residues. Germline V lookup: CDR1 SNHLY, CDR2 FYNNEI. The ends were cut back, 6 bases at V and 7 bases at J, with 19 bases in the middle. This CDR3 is CASSGAGTPGNEQFF. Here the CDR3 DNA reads TGTGCCAGCAGCGGGGCGGGGACCCCAGGTAATGAGCAGTTCTTC.

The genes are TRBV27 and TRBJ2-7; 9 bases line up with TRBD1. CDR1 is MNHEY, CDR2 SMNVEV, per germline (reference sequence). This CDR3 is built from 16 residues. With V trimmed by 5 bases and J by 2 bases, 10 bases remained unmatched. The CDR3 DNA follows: TGTGCCAGCAGTACAACAGGGGGCCCTAAAGCCTACGAGCAGTACTTC. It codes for CASSTTGGPKAYEQYF.

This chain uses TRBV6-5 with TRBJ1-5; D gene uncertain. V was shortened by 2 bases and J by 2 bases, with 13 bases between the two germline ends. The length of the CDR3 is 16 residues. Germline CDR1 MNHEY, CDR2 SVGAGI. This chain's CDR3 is CASSYMRFEGNQPQHF. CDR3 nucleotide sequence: TGTGCCAGCAGTTACATGCGTTTTGAGGGCAATCAGCCCCAGCATTTT.

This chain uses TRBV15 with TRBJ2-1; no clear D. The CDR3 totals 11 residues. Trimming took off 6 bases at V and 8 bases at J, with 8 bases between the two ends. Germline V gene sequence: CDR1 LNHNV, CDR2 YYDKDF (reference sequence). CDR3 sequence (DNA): TGTGCCACCAGAGTCCGGGATGAGCAGTTCTTC. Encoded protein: CATRVRDEQFF.

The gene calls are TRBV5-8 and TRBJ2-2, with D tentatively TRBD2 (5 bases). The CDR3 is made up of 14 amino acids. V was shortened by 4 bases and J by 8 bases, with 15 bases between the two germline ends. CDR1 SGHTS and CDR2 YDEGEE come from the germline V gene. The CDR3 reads CASSRRRSGGELFF. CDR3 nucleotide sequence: TGTGCCAGCAGCCGGCGGAGGTCCGGGGGGGAGCTGTTTTTT.

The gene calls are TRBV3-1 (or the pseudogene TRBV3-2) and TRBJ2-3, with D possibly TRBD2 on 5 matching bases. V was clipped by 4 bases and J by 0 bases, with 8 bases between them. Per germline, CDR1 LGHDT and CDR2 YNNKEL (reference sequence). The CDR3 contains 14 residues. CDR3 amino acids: CASSRLSSTDTQYF. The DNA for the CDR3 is TGTGCCAGCAGCCGACTATCGAGCACAGATACGCAGTATTTT.

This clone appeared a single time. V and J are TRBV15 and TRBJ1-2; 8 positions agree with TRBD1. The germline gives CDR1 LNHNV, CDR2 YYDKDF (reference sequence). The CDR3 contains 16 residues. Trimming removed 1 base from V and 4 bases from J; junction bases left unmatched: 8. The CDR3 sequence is CATSRGGQGASYGYTF. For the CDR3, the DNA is TGTGCCACCAGCAGAGGGGGTCAGGGGGCTAGCTATGGCTACACCTTC.

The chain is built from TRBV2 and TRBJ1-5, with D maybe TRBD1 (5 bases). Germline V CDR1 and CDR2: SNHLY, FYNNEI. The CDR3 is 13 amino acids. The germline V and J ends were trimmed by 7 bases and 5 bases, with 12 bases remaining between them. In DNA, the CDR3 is TGTGCCAGCAACCAGGGTTTATATCAGCCCCAGCATTTT. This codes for CASNQGLYQPQHF.

The CDR3 is CASSAKQGTGNTIYF. The CDR3 bases are TGTGCCAGCAGCGCAAAACAGGGGACTGGAAACACCATATATTTT. The rearrangement uses TRBV9 and TRBJ1-3; 7 positions match TRBD1. Germline-derived CDR1 and CDR2 are SGDLS and YYNGEE. CDR3 size: 15 residues. J gave up 2 bases and V 3 bases, and 5 bases lay outside the gene matches.

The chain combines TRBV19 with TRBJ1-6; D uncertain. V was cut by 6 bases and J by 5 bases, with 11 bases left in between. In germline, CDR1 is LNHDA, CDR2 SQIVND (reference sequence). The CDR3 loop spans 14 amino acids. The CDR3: CASSRVGNNSPLHF. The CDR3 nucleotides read TGTGCCAGTAGCCGAGTCGGGAATAATTCACCCCTCCACTTT.

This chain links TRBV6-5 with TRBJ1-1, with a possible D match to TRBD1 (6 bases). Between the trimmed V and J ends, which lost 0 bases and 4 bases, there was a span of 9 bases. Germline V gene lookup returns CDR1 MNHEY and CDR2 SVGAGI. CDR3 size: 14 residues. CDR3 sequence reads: CASSYSRGGTEAFF. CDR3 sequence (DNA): TGTGCCAGCAGTTACTCTAGAGGGGGCACTGAAGCTTTCTTT.

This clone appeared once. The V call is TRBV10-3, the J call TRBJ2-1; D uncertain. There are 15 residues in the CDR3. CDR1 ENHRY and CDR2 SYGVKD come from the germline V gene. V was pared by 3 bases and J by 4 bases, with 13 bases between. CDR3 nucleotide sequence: TGTGCCATCAGTGATCGGGTAGAGGAGTACAATGAGCAGTTCTTC. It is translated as CAISDRVEEYNEQFF.

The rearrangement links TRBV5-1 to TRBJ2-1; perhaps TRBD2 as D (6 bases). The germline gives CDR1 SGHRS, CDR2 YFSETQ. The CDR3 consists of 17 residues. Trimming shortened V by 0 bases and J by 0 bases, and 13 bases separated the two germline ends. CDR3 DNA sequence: TGCGCCAGCAGCTTGGACGGGACGCGGGACTCCTACAATGAGCAGTTCTTC. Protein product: CASSLDGTRDSYNEQFF.

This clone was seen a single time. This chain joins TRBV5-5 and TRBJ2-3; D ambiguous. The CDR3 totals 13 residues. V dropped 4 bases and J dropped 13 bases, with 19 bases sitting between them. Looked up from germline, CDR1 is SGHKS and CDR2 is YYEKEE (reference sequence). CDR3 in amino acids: CASSAFVRFGEYF. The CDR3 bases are TGTGCCAGCAGCGCCTTCGTAAGATTCGGAGAGTATTTT.

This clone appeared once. The CDR3 reads CASSLDGRLIEQFF. CDR3 bases: TGCGCCAGCAGCTTGGACGGAAGACTAATTGAGCAGTTCTTC. The chain uses TRBV5-1 and TRBJ2-1, with TRBD2 as a possible D gene (5 bases). This CDR3 contains 14 residues. V was clipped by 0 bases and J by 9 bases, with 13 bases between them. Germline V gene sequence: CDR1 SGHRS, CDR2 YFSETQ.

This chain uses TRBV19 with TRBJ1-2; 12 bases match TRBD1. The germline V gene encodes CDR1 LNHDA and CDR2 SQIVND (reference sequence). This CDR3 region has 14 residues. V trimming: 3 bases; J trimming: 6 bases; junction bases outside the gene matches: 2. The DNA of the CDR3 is TGTGCCAGTAGTATGGGACAGGGGGCGGATGGCTACACCTTC. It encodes CASSMGQGADGYTF.